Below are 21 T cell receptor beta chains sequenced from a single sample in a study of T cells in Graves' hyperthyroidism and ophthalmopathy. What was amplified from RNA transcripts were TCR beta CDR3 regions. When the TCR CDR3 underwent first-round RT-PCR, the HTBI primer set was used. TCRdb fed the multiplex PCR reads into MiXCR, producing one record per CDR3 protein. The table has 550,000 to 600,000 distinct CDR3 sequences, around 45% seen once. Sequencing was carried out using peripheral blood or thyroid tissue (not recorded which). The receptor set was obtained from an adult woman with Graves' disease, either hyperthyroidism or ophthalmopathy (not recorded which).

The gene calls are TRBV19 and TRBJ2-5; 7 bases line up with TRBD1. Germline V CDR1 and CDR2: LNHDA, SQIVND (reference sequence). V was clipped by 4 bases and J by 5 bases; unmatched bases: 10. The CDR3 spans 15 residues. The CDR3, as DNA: TGTGCCAGTAGTACCCAACAGGGGCTGGAGGAGACCCAGTACTTC. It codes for CASSTQQGLEETQYF.

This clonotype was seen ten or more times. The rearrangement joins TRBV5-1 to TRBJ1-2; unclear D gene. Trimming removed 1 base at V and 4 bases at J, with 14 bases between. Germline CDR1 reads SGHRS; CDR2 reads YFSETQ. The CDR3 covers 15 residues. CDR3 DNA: TGCGCCAGCAGCTTGTCGGGGTCCAATCTCTATGGCTACACCTTC. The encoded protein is CASSLSGSNLYGYTF.

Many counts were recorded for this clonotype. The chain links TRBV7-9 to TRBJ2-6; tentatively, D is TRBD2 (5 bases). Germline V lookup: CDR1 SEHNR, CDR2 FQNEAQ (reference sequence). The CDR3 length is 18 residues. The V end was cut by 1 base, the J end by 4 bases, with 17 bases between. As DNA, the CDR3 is TGTGCCAGCAGCTTAGGCCTGGTCGGGAAGTCCGGGGCCAACGTCCTGACTTTC. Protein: CASSLGLVGKSGANVLTF. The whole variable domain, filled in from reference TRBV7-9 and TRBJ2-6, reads DTGVSQNPRHKITKRGQNVTFRCDPISEHNRLYWYRQTLGQGPEFLTYFQNEAQLEKSRLLSDRFSAERPKGSFSTLEIQRTEQGDSAMYLCASSLGLVGKSGANVLTFGAGSRLTVL.

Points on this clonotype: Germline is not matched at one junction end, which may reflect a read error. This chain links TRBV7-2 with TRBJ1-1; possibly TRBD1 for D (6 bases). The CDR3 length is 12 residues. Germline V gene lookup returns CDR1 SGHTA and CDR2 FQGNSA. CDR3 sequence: CASSVGRTAKTF. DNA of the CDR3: TGTGCCAGCAGCGTAGGACGGACAGCCAAGACCTTT.

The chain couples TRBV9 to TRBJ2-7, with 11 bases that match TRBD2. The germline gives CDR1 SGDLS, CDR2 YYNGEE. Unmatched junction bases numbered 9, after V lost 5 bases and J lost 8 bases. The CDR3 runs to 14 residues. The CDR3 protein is CASSLTSGSRQQYF. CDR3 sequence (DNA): TGTGCCAGCAGTCTTACTAGCGGGAGTCGGCAGCAGTACTTC.

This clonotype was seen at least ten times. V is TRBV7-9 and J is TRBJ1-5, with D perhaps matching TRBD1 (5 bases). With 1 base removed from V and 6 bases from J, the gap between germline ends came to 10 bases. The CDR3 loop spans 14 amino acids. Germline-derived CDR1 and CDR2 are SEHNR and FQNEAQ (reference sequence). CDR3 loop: CASSLGVRGQPQHF. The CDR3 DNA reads TGTGCCAGCAGCTTAGGGGTTAGGGGTCAGCCCCAGCATTTT.

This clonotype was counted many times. The CDR3 DNA is TGTGCCAGCAGCCCCGGGACTACTCCCTACGAGCAGTACTTC. As protein: CASSPGTTPYEQYF. The V call is TRBV7-9, the J call TRBJ2-7; 7 bases line up with TRBD2. Germline CDR1 and CDR2: SEHNR and FQNEAQ (reference sequence). With 5 bases clipped from V and 2 bases from J, the junction kept 6 bases outside the gene matches. The CDR3 extends over 14 amino acids.

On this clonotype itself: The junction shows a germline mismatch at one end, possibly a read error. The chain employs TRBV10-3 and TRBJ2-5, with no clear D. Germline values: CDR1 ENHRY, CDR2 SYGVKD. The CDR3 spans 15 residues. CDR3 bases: TGTGCCATCAGTGGGGAACAGAGCGACGGAGAGGCCCAGTACTTC. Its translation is CAISGEQSDGEAQYF.

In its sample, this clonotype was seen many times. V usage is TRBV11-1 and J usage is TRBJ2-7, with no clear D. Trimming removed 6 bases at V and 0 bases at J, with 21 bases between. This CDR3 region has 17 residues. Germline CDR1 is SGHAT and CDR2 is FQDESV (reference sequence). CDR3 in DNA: TGTGCCAGCAGGGAACCGTGGACGGTTAAATCCTCCTACGAGCAGTACTTC. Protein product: CASREPWTVKSSYEQYF.

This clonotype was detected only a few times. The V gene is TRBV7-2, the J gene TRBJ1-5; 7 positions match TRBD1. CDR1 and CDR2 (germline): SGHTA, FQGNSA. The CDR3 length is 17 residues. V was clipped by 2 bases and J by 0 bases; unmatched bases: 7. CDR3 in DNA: TGTGCCAGCAGCTTAAGGGGGGGACAGCTTAGCAATCAGCCCCAGCATTTT. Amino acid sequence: CASSLRGGQLSNQPQHF.

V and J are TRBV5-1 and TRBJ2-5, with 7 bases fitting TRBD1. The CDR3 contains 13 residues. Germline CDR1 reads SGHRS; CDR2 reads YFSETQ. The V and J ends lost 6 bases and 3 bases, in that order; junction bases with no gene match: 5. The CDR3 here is CASTATGEETQYF. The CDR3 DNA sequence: TGCGCCAGCACCGCCACAGGGGAAGAGACCCAGTACTTC.

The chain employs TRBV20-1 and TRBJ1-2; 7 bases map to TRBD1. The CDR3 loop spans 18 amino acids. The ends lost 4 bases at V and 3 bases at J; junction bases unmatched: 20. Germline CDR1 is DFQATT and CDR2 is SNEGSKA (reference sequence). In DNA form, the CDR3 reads TGCAGTGCTAATAGCGGGAGCTACGAGCAGGGGGATGACTATGGCTACACCTTC. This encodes CSANSGSYEQGDDYGYTF.

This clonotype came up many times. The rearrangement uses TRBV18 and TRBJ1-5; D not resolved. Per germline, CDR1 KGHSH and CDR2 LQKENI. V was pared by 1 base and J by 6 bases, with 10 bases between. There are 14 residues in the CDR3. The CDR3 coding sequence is TGTGCCAGCTCACCACAGGGCCCCCCTCAGCCCCAGCATTTT. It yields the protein CASSPQGPPQPQHF.

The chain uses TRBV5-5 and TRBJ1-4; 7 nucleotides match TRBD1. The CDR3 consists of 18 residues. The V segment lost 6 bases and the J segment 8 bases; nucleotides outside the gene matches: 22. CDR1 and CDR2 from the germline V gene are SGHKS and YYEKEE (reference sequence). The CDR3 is CASKYRDSYDVRVEKLFF. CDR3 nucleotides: TGTGCCAGCAAGTACCGGGACAGCTACGATGTGCGGGTGGAAAAACTGTTTTTT. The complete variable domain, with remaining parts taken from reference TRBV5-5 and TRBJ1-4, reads DAGVTQSPTHLIKTRGQQVTLRCSPISGHKSVSWYQQVLGQGPQFIFQYYEKEERGRGNFPDRFSARQFPNYSSELNVNALLLGDSALYLCASKYRDSYDVRVEKLFFGSGTQLSVL.

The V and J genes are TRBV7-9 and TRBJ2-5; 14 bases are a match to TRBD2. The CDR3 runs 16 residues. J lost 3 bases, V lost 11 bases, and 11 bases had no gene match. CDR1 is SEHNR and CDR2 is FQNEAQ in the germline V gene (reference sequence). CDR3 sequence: CAEVGGLAGDKETQYF. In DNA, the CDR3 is TGTGCCGAAGTCGGGGGACTAGCGGGAGACAAAGAGACCCAGTACTTC.

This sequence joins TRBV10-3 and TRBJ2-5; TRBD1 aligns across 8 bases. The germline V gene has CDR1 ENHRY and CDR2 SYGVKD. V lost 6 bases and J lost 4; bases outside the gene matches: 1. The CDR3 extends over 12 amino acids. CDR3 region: CAIRGQGETQYF. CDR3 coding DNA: TGTGCCATCAGAGGACAGGGAGAGACCCAGTACTTC.

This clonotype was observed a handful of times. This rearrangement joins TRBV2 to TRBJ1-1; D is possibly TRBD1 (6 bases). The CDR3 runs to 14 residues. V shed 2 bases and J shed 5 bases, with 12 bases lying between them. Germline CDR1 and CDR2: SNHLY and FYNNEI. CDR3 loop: CASSETVGGTEAFF. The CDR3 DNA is TGTGCCAGCAGTGAAACGGTAGGGGGGACTGAAGCTTTCTTT.

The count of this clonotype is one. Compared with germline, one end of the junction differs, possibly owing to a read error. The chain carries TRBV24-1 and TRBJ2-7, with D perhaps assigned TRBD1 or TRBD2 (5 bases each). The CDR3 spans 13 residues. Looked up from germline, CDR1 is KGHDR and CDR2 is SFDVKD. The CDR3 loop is CATSLTGRYKQYF. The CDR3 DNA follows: TGTGCCACCAGTCTAACGGGGCGCTACAAGCAGTACTTC.

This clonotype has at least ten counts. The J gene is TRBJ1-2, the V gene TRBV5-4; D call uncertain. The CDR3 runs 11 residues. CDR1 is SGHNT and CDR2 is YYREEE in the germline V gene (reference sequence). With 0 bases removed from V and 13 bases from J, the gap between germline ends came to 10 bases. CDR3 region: CASSLARTTTF. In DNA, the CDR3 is TGTGCCAGCAGCTTGGCTAGGACCACCACCTTC.

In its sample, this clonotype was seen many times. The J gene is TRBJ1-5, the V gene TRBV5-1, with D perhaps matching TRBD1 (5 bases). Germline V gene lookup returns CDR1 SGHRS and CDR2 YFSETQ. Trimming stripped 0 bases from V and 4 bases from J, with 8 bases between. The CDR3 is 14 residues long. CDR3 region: CASSLEGYNQPQHF. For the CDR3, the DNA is TGCGCCAGCAGCTTGGAGGGGTATAATCAGCCCCAGCATTTT.

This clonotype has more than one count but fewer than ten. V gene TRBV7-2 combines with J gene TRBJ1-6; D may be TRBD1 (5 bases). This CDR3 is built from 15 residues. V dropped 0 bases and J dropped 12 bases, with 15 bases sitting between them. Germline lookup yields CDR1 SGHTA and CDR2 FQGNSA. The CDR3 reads CASSLARFAGEPLHF. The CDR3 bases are TGTGCCAGCAGCTTAGCACGCTTCGCGGGGGAACCCCTCCACTTT.